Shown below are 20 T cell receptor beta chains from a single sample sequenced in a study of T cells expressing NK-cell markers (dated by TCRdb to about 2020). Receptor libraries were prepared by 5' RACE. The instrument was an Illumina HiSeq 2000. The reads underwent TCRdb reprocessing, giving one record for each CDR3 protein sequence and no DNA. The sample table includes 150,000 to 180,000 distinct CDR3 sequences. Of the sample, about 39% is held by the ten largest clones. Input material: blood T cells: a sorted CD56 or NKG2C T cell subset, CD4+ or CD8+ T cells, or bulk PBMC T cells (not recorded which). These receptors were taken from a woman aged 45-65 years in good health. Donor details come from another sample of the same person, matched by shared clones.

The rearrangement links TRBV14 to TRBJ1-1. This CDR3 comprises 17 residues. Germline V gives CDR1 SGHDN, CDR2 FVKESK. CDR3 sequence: CASSQEYTGSTNTEAFF. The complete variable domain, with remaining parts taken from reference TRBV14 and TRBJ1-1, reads EAGVTQFPSHSVIEKGQTVTLRCDPISGHDNLYWYRRVMGKEIKFLLHFVKESKQDESGMPNNRFLAERTGGTYSTLKVQPAELEDSGVYFCASSQEYTGSTNTEAFFGQGTRLTVV.

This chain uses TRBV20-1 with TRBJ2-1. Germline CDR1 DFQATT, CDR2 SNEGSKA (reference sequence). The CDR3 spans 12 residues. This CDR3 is CSARGWDNEQFF.

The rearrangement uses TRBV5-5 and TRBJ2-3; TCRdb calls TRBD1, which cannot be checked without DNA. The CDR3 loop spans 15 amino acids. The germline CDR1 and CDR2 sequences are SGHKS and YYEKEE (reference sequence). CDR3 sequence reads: CASSLGEGSTDTQYF. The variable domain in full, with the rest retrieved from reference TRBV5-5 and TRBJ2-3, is DAGVTQSPTHLIKTRGQQVTLRCSPISGHKSVSWYQQVLGQGPQFIFQYYEKEERGRGNFPDRFSARQFPNYSSELNVNALLLGDSALYLCASSLGEGSTDTQYFGPGTRLTVL.

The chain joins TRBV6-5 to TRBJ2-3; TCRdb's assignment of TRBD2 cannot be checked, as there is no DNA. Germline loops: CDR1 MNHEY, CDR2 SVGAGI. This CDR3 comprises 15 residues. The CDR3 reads CASGLGLSLADTQYF.

The CDR3 is CASSDPADTQYF. The rearrangement links TRBV6-6 to TRBJ2-3. There are 12 residues in the CDR3. Germline V gives CDR1 MNHNY, CDR2 SVGAGI (reference sequence).

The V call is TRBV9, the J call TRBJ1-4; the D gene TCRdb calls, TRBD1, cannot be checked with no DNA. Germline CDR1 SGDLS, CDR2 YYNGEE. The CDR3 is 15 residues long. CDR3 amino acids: CASSVVGGNGEKLFF.

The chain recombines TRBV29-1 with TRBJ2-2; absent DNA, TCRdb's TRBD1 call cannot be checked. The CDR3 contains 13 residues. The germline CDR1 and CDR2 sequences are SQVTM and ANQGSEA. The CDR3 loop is CSVPGTRAGELFF.

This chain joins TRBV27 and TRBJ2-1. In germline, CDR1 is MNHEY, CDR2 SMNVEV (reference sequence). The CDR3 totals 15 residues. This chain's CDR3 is CASSLTESSYSEQFF.

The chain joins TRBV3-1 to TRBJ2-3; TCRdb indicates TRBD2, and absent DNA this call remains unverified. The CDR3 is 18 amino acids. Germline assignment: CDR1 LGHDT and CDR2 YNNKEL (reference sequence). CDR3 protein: CASSQEGEVLIKTDTQYF.

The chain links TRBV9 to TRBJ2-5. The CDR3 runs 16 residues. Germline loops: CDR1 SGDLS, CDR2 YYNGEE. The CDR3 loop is CASSVATVNWQETQYF. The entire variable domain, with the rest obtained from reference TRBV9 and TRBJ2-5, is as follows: DSGVTQTPKHLITATGQRVTLRCSPRSGDLSVYWYQQSLDQGLQFLIQYYNGEERAKGNILERFSAQQFPDLHSELNLSSLELGDSALYFCASSVATVNWQETQYFGPGTRLLVL.

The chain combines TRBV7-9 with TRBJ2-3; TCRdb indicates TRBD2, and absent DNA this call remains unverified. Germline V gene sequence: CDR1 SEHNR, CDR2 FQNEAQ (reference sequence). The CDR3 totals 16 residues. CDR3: CASSSALGNYTDTQYF.

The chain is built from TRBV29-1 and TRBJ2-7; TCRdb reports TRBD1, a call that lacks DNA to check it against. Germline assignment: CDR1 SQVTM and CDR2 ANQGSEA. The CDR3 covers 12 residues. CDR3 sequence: CSVELGTGEQYF.

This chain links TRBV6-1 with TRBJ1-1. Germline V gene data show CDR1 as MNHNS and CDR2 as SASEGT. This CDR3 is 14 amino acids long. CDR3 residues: CAGKRRPANTEAFF.

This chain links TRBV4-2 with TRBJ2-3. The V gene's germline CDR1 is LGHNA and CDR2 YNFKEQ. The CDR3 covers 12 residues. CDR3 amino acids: CASRASTDTQYF.

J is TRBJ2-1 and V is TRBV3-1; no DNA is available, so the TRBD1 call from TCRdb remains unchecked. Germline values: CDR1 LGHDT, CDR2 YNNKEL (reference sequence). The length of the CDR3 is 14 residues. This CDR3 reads CASRTGDSYNEQFF.

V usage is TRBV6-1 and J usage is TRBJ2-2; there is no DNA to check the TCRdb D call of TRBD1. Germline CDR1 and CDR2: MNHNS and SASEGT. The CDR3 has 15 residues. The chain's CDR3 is CASRLGGRSTGELFF.

CDR3 sequence: CASSPTGSSYEQYF. This chain joins TRBV7-9 and TRBJ2-7; TCRdb's D gene call, TRBD1, goes unchecked for lack of DNA. The CDR3 spans 14 residues. Looked up from germline, CDR1 is SEHNR and CDR2 is FQNEAQ (reference sequence).

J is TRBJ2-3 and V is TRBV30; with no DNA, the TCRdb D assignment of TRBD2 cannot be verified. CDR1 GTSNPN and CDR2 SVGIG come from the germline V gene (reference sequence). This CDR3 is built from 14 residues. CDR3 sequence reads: CAWALAGLTDTQYF.

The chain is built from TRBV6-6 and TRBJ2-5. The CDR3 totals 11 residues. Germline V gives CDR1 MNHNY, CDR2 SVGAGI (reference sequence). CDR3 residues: CASRLLETQYF.

CDR3 amino acids: CASSFSGSYTGELFF. V and J are TRBV5-1 and TRBJ2-2; absent DNA, TCRdb's TRBD1 call cannot be checked. CDR1 and CDR2 from the germline V gene are SGHRS and YFSETQ. The CDR3 length is 15 residues.